This TCR beta chain comes out of a study of blood T cell repertoires in COVID-19. Study at large: COVID-19 samples collected from the United States, Italy and Spain covered acute and convalescent phases. Sample material is recorded as cDNA or gDNA derived from T cells, B-cell-depleted T cells, or PBMCs.

Germline loops: CDR1 MNHEY, CDR2 SVGAGI. The CDR3 totals 16 residues. The V end lost 2 bases, the J end lost 4 bases, and 15 bases lay between the germline ends. In the source study's methods: Amplification with reference gene primers provided the estimates of nucleated cell counts. Some clones are missing from TCRdb's copy, which holds only in-frame ones; the method was immunoSEQ multiplex PCR. D and trimming come from the DNA, and the V and J calls and clone size come from that table. The data hold hundreds of thousands of clones, with roughly 80% observed a single time. This sequence joins TRBV6-5 and TRBJ1-3; weak D call: TRBD1 (5 bases). The source material was peripheral blood. This clonotype was sampled from a woman of 80 years or more with acute or convalescent COVID-19. CDR3 region: CASSYGGTGRGNTIYF. In DNA form, the CDR3 reads TGTGCCAGCAGTTACGGGGGGACGGGGAGAGGAAACACCATATATTTT.